Following are 15 T cell receptor beta chains from one sample sequenced in a study of regulatory T cells in long-lasting Graves disease. As for time point: newly diagnosed GD, antithyroid drugs for less than 3 months. PBMCs were the source of the RNA used for TCR sequencing. TCR beta libraries were built with iRepertoire HTBI primers and Arm-PCR of CDR3 regions. TCRdb passed the multiplex PCR reads through MiXCR, listing each CDR3 protein once. The sample holds approximately 360,000 distinct CDR3 sequences, 12% seen once. The same data also contributed to another study, on T cells in Graves' hyperthyroidism and ophthalmopathy.

The specimen comprised peripheral blood mononuclear cells (PBMCs), sampled at new diagnosis, from a patient treated with antithyroid drugs. The receptors come from a woman between 18 and 29 years old with Graves disease.

There are many counts of this clonotype. The V gene is TRBV4-3, the J gene TRBJ1-2, with 10 bases that match TRBD1. The V and J ends lost 2 bases and 6 bases, in that order; junction bases with no gene match: 6. CDR1 LGHNA and CDR2 YSLEER come from the germline V gene. This CDR3 has 15 amino acids. CDR3 nucleotides: TGCGCCAGCAGCCAATACACTGGGACAGGGGATGGCTACACCTTC. The encoded protein is CASSQYTGTGDGYTF.

V usage is TRBV9 and J usage is TRBJ1-4; a possible D gene is TRBD1 (6 bases). Trimming took off 3 bases at V and 8 bases at J, with 20 bases between the two ends. CDR1 is SGDLS, CDR2 YYNGEE, per germline. The CDR3 contains 16 residues. The CDR3: CASSAPAGHQNEKLFF. The CDR3 DNA reads TGTGCCAGCAGCGCACCTGCGGGACACCAAAACGAAAAACTGTTTTTT. Combining the CDR3 with reference TRBV9 and TRBJ1-4 gives the whole variable domain DSGVTQTPKHLITATGQRVTLRCSPRSGDLSVYWYQQSLDQGLQFLIQYYNGEERAKGNILERFSAQQFPDLHSELNLSSLELGDSALYFCASSAPAGHQNEKLFFGSGTQLSVL.

This clonotype has a count of ten or more. V gene TRBV7-8 combines with J gene TRBJ2-7; weak D call: TRBD2 (6 bases). The CDR3 totals 16 residues. V lost 2 bases to trimming and J lost 2 bases, with 16 bases between them. Germline-derived CDR1 and CDR2 are SGHVS and FQNEAQ. The CDR3 region is CASSLTTGGTAYEQYF. The DNA for the CDR3 is TGTGCCAGCAGCTTAACGACGGGCGGGACCGCCTACGAGCAGTACTTC.

This clonotype showed up just a few times. The chain links TRBV20-1 to TRBJ2-3; D is undetermined. Trimming took off 0 bases at V and 1 base at J, with 14 bases between the two ends. The CDR3 loop spans 16 amino acids. Germline assignment: CDR1 DFQATT and CDR2 SNEGSKA (reference sequence). The CDR3 loop is CSARDFVRQRTDTQYF. In DNA, the CDR3 is TGCAGTGCTAGAGATTTCGTACGCCAACGCACAGATACGCAGTATTTT.

In the case of this clonotype: A much larger clone differs by one base, so this may be a read error. The chain recombines TRBV7-9 with TRBJ1-2; no firm D call. The CDR3 covers 13 residues. V was pared by 3 bases and J by 2 bases, with 7 bases between. CDR1 SEHNR and CDR2 FQNEAQ come from the germline V gene (reference sequence). The CDR3 DNA sequence: TGTGCCAGCAGCTTTGCGTGGAACTATGGCTACACCTTC. Its protein is CASSFAWNYGYTF.

A word on this clonotype: Just one base apart from a much larger clone, this may be a read error. This chain connects TRBV10-3 to TRBJ2-2; D is perhaps TRBD1 (6 bases). This CDR3 has 16 residues. Per the germline V gene, CDR1 is ENHRY and CDR2 is SYGVKD. CDR3 in DNA: TGTGCCGTCAGTCCCCTGTTAGGGGGGAACACCGGGGAGCTGTTTTTT. This gives the protein CAVSPLLGGNTGELFF.

This clonotype was counted once. This clone may be a read error of a much larger clone one base away. The CDR3 sequence is CVSCAGGRPNEQFF. The DNA of the CDR3 is TGTGTCAGCTGTGCGGGAGGACGGCCCAATGAGCAGTTCTTC. The V call is TRBV6-2 or TRBV6-3, the J call TRBJ2-1; 8 nucleotides align to TRBD2. The germline CDR1 and CDR2 sequences are MNHEY and SVGEGT. CDR3 size: 14 residues.

The CDR3 region is CATSRDPPDRGGETQYF. The CDR3, as DNA: TGTGCCACCAGCAGAGATCCGCCTGACAGGGGTGGAGAGACCCAGTACTTC. The chain carries TRBV15 and TRBJ2-5; 8 bases fit TRBD1. The V and J ends lost 0 bases and 4 bases, in that order; junction bases with no gene match: 10. CDR3 size: 17 residues. Germline CDR1 is LNHNV and CDR2 is YYDKDF (reference sequence).

Of note for this clonotype: A much bigger clone sits one base away, suggesting this may be a read error. The rearrangement links TRBV11-2 to TRBJ1-1; tentatively, D is TRBD1 (5 bases). V gave up 1 base and J gave up 3 bases, with 15 bases separating them. The germline V gene has CDR1 SGHAT and CDR2 FQNNGV. The CDR3 spans 16 residues. CDR3 protein: CASSLVGFRAHTEAFF. The CDR3 nucleotides are TGTGCCAGCAGCTTAGTAGGATTCAGGGCACACACTGAAGCTTTCTTT.

This clonotype turned up a few times. The chain uses TRBV28 and TRBJ1-5; D call uncertain. The CDR3 is 21 amino acids. Germline V gene data show CDR1 as MDHEN and CDR2 as SYDVKM. Trimming left V 6 bases short and J 0 bases short, with 30 bases between. The DNA for the CDR3 is TGTGCCAGCAGCGCATACCCTTCGTCGGTGGTGAACCTTTATAGCAATCAGCCCCAGCATTTT. Encoded protein: CASSAYPSSVVNLYSNQPQHF.

The chain recombines TRBV13 with TRBJ1-2; TRBD1 agrees at 7 bases. This CDR3 region has 16 residues. Germline CDR1 PRHDT, CDR2 FYEKMQ (reference sequence). The junction had 16 bases not matched to a gene; V was cut back by 5 bases and J by 7 bases. CDR3 sequence: CASSRATGPRNTGYTF. The CDR3 region has the DNA TGTGCCAGCAGCAGGGCGACAGGGCCTAGGAACACTGGCTACACCTTC.

The sample holds many counts of this clonotype. This chain uses TRBV29-1 with TRBJ2-7, with D unresolved. Per the germline V gene, CDR1 is SQVTM and CDR2 is ANQGSEA. The CDR3 covers 12 residues. The germline V and J ends were trimmed by 4 bases and 0 bases, with 7 bases remaining between them. CDR3 DNA: TGCAGCGTTGCTAGGGTCTCCTACGAGCAGTACTTC. This codes for CSVARVSYEQYF.

The table lists this clonotype with many counts. This chain joins TRBV12-3 or TRBV12-4 and TRBJ2-1; TRBD2 matches 9 bases. CDR3 length equals 13 residues. V was pared by 6 bases and J by 9 bases, with 6 bases of the junction left unmatched. For the CDR3, the DNA is TGTGCCAGCAGGATAGCGGGAGTCACTGAGCAGTTCTTC. Residues: CASRIAGVTEQFF.

This clonotype was found many times. J is TRBJ1-2 and V is TRBV20-1; D is possibly TRBD1 (5 bases). Between the trimmed V and J ends, which lost 6 bases and 4 bases, there was a span of 9 bases. This CDR3 has 11 residues. The V gene's germline CDR1 is DFQATT and CDR2 SNEGSKA (reference sequence). This chain's CDR3 is CSATGTYGYTF. CDR3 in DNA: TGCAGTGCCACAGGAACCTATGGCTACACCTTC.

The table lists this clonotype with a few counts. The chain employs TRBV15 and TRBJ1-4; 9 nucleotides line up with TRBD1. With 10 bases clipped from V and 4 bases from J, the junction kept 10 bases outside the gene matches. Germline CDR1 and CDR2: LNHNV and YYDKDF (reference sequence). CDR3 length: 15 residues. The CDR3, as DNA: TGTGCCAGCGAGAAAAGGGGACAGGGTAATGAAAAACTGTTTTTT. It translates to CASEKRGQGNEKLFF.